This paragraph covers one T cell receptor (beta chain) sequence. The entry originates in a study of blood T cell repertoires in COVID-19. The method was immunoSEQ multiplex PCR; TCRdb's version includes in-frame clones alone and lacks a portion of them. The sample has about 98,000 clones; 70% to 90% are singletons. The CDR3 extends over 16 amino acids. Trimming removed 1 base from V and 4 bases from J, with 16 bases in between. CDR1 MGHRA and CDR2 YSYEKL come from the germline V gene. The TCR originated in a man between 65 and 79 years old with acute or convalescent COVID-19. The J gene is TRBJ1-2, the V gene TRBV4-1, with no clear D. Sequencing was performed on peripheral blood. The CDR3 DNA reads TGCGCCAGCAGCCAAGTAGGGAGGGAGAAGGGCTATGGCTACACCTTC. This codes for CASSQVGREKGYGYTF.